The clone carrying this T cell receptor (beta chain) has a count of ten or more. Antigen: not known. The data derive from a study of regulatory T cells in long-lasting Graves disease. Findings and limits, study-wide: Repertoires from persistent disease leaned toward TRBV28, TRBJ1-2 and TRBJ2-5.

Combining iRepertoire HTBI primers with Arm-PCR of CDR3 regions, the authors built TCR beta libraries. TCRdb independently ran MiXCR on the multiplex PCR reads; one entry per CDR3 protein. The sample consists of a few hundred thousand distinct CDR3 sequences, 22% of them appearing once. The CDR3 runs 16 residues. Between the trimmed V and J ends, which lost 0 bases and 0 bases, there was a span of 8 bases. CDR1 and CDR2 (germline): MNHEY, SMNVEV (reference sequence). Time point given: persistent/refractory GD, antithyroid drugs over 5 years with positive TRAb. The TCR library was made from RNA that had been extracted from PBMCs in TRIzol. Patients came from an endocrinology department in Xi'an, China.

The TCR sequence derives from a female donor with Graves disease. The J gene is TRBJ1-4, the V gene TRBV27; no clear D. Sequenced here: peripheral blood mononuclear cells (PBMCs), sampled when the disease was refractory, from a patient treated with antithyroid drugs. The DNA of the CDR3 is TGTGCCAGCAGTTTATCGGTCTACACAACTAATGAAAAACTGTTTTTT. Protein sequence: CASSLSVYTTNEKLFF.